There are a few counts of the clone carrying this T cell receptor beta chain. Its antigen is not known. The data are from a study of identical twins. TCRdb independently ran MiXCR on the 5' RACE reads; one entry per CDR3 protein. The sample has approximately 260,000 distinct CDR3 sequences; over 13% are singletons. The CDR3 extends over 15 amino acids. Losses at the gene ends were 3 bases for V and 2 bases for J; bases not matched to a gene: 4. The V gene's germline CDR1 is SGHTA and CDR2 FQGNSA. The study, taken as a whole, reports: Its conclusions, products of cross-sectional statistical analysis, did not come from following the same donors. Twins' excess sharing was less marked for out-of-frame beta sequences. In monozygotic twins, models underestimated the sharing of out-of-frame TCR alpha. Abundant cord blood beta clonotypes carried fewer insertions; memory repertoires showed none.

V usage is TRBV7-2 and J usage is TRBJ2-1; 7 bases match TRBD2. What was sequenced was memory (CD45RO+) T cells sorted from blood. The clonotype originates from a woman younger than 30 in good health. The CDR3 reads CASSFVGGTYNEQFF. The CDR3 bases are TGTGCCAGCAGCTTTGTGGGAGGGACCTACAATGAGCAGTTCTTC.